A single sample gave rise to the 15 T cell receptor beta chains below, sequenced in a study of T cell changes during pregnancy in multiple sclerosis. Profiling relied on immunoSEQ multiplex PCR, and the TCRdb table lists in-frame clones only, not all of them. This sample has around 39,000 clones, with about 91% found just once. This sample comprised CD4+ T cells from peripheral blood mononuclear cells, obtained in the third trimester of pregnancy. All receptors derive from a female donor in good health, enrolled as a control in a pregnancy study.

CDR3 bases: TGTGCCAGCAGCCGACCGGCTAGCGGGGGTCCCGGGGAGCTGTTTTTT. Translating gives CASSRPASGGPGELFF. The genes are TRBV4-2 and TRBJ2-2; TRBD2 aligns across 10 bases. The CDR3 is 16 residues long. CDR1 LGHNA and CDR2 YNFKEQ come from the germline V gene. Unmatched junction bases numbered 8, after V lost 4 bases and J lost 6 bases.

The chain combines TRBV7-9 with TRBJ2-7, with TRBD1 matching 9 bases. This CDR3 has 15 residues. V trimming: 8 bases; J trimming: 8 bases; junction bases outside the gene matches: 16. Germline values: CDR1 SEHNR, CDR2 FQNEAQ (reference sequence). The CDR3 loop reads CASARGDREGLKQYF. CDR3 nucleotide sequence: TGTGCCAGCGCGCGCGGGGACAGGGAGGGGTTGAAGCAGTACTTC.

The rearrangement joins TRBV9 to TRBJ2-7, with D possibly being TRBD2 (6 bases). Between the trimmed V and J ends, which lost 0 bases and 0 bases, there was a span of 13 bases. The CDR3 contains 16 residues. In germline, CDR1 is SGDLS, CDR2 YYNGEE. CDR3 sequence reads: CASSVGGGRTSYEQYF. CDR3 sequence (DNA): TGTGCCAGCAGCGTAGGGGGAGGCAGGACCTCCTACGAGCAGTACTTC.

The chain employs TRBV6-1 and TRBJ2-7; TRBD1 aligns across 9 bases. Trimming at V came to 3 bases and at J to 8 bases, leaving 11 bases not matched to a gene. This CDR3 comprises 15 residues. The germline V gene encodes CDR1 MNHNS and CDR2 SASEGT. DNA for the CDR3: TGTGCCAGCAGTGATTCCACCGGGACAGGGTTGCAGCAGTACTTC. This gives the protein CASSDSTGTGLQQYF.

This clone was detected only a few times. V usage is TRBV9 and J usage is TRBJ2-1; D might be TRBD1 (5 bases). Germline V gene sequence: CDR1 SGDLS, CDR2 YYNGEE. The CDR3 length is 15 residues. V was clipped by 3 bases and J by 6 bases, with 16 bases between them. This CDR3 reads CASSGLSRVGNEQFF. The CDR3 DNA is TGTGCCAGCAGCGGGCTGAGCAGGGTTGGCAATGAGCAGTTCTTC.

This clone was seen a single time. The rearrangement uses TRBV10-3 and TRBJ2-4; 8 nucleotides match TRBD1. This CDR3 contains 15 residues. V was clipped by 4 bases and J by 9 bases; unmatched bases: 11. CDR1 and CDR2 from the germline V gene are ENHRY and SYGVKD. The CDR3 DNA reads as TGTGCCATCAGTGGGCAATTGACAGGGGTGGGCATTCAGTACTTC. Translated: CAISGQLTGVGIQYF.

The genes are TRBV7-2 and TRBJ2-6; D is unresolved. The CDR3 covers 15 residues. Germline loops: CDR1 SGHTA, CDR2 FQGNSA. Trimming cost V 2 bases and J 2 bases, with 7 bases left between them. The CDR3 DNA reads TGTGCCAGCAGCTTAACAGTTACTGGGGCCAACGTCCTGACTTTC. As protein: CASSLTVTGANVLTF.

The chain recombines TRBV4-1 with TRBJ1-5; the match to TRBD1 covers 8 bases. Germline CDR1 is MGHRA and CDR2 is YSYEKL. After removal of 1 base from V and 7 bases from J, the junction contained 6 bases not matched to a gene. The CDR3 loop spans 15 amino acids. The CDR3 loop reads CASSQADREGQPQHF. CDR3 sequence (DNA): TGCGCCAGCAGCCAAGCGGACAGGGAGGGACAGCCCCAGCATTTT.

The J gene is TRBJ2-3, the V gene TRBV2; TRBD2 aligns across 10 bases. V dropped 5 bases and J dropped 0; count of bases not matched to a gene: 14. This CDR3 comprises 19 residues. The germline V gene encodes CDR1 SNHLY and CDR2 FYNNEI. CDR3 DNA: TGTGCCAGCAGTTGGGGGTTGATGAGGACTAGCGGCAGCACAGATACGCAGTATTTT. This encodes CASSWGLMRTSGSTDTQYF.

CDR3 protein: CASSTGTGGYEQYF. CDR3 bases: TGTGCCAGTAGTACCGGGACAGGGGGGTACGAGCAGTACTTC. The chain has TRBV19 and TRBJ2-7; 11 bases agree with TRBD1. Germline loops: CDR1 LNHDA, CDR2 SQIVND (reference sequence). The CDR3 length is 14 residues. V shed 4 bases and J 4 bases; nucleotides not matched to a gene: 3.

The chain uses TRBV11-2 and TRBJ2-7, with TRBD1 identical over 10 bases. With V trimmed by 6 bases and J by 4 bases, 9 bases remained unmatched. CDR1 is SGHAT, CDR2 FQNNGV, per germline. This CDR3 has 15 residues. The CDR3 DNA reads TGTGCCAGCAGGACTACCGGGACAGGGGTTTACGAGCAGTACTTC. This gives the protein CASRTTGTGVYEQYF. The full variable domain, completed using reference TRBV11-2 and TRBJ2-7, is EAGVAQSPRYKIIEKRQSVAFWCNPISGHATLYWYQQILGQGPKLLIQFQNNGVVDDSQLPKDRFSAERLKGVDSTLKIQPAKLEDSAVYLCASRTTGTGVYEQYFGPGTRLTVT.

The J gene is TRBJ2-7, the V gene TRBV7-9; TRBD2 might be the D (5 bases). Germline V lookup: CDR1 SEHNR, CDR2 FQNEAQ (reference sequence). V lost 5 bases, J lost 3 bases, and 11 bases lay in between. The CDR3 sequence is 13 residues long. The CDR3 sequence is CASSPNRGYEQYF. The CDR3 coding sequence is TGTGCCAGCAGCCCTAACCGGGGCTACGAGCAGTACTTC.

V is TRBV15 and J is TRBJ1-3, with TRBD1 matching over 7 bases. From germline, CDR1 is LNHNV and CDR2 YYDKDF (reference sequence). CDR3 length: 16 amino acids. V was clipped by 8 bases and J by 1 base; unmatched bases: 11. CDR3 bases: TGTGCCACCCCAACACCGACAGGGCTGTCTGGAAACACCATATATTTT. Its translation: CATPTPTGLSGNTIYF.

This rearrangement joins TRBV6-5 to TRBJ1-2, with D possibly matching TRBD1 (5 bases). The length of the CDR3 is 15 residues. V lost 0 bases and J 2 bases, leaving 10 bases between the germline ends. Germline loops: CDR1 MNHEY, CDR2 SVGAGI. The CDR3 region has the DNA TGTGCCAGCAGTTACTCGGGGCAGCAGAACTATGGCTACACCTTC. Its translation is CASSYSGQQNYGYTF.

V gene TRBV29-1 combines with J gene TRBJ2-7; perhaps TRBD1 as D (6 bases). V dropped 7 bases and J dropped 2 bases, with 15 bases sitting between them. From germline, CDR1 is SQVTM and CDR2 ANQGSEA. The CDR3 covers 13 residues. This CDR3 reads CSAWDKVAYEQYF. The CDR3 DNA reads TGCAGCGCATGGGACAAAGTGGCCTACGAGCAGTACTTC.